The 21 T cell receptor beta chains reported below all come from one sample, sequenced in a study of cytomegalovirus exposure and HLA in healthy donors. Use of 60 Vbeta and 13 Jbeta primers characterized the PCR. Sequenced by immunoSEQ multiplex PCR; TCRdb stores in-frame clones only, minus some. The data show roughly 250,000 clones, around 65% seen once. The material sequenced was PBMCs. The origin of the receptors is a female donor in good health and CMV-seronegative.

The CDR3 DNA reads as TGTGCCAGCAGTTTATGGCTAGGTAAGTTCTTC. Its translation: CASSLWLGKFF. The gene calls are TRBV27 and TRBJ2-1; D is unclear. V lost 1 base and J 14 bases, leaving 9 bases between the germline ends. Germline V gives CDR1 MNHEY, CDR2 SMNVEV (reference sequence). The CDR3 totals 11 residues.

The chain carries TRBV10-3 and TRBJ2-3; 10 bases match TRBD2. CDR1 is ENHRY, CDR2 SYGVKD, per germline. The V segment lost 3 bases and the J segment 6 bases; nucleotides outside the gene matches: 3. The CDR3 extends over 14 amino acids. CDR3 region: CAISDLAGVDTQYF. CDR3 nucleotides: TGTGCCATCAGTGATCTAGCGGGAGTGGATACGCAGTATTTT.

The chain carries TRBV28 and TRBJ2-7; 7 nucleotides match TRBD2. This CDR3 comprises 11 residues. The germline CDR1 and CDR2 sequences are MDHEN and SYDVKM. V dropped 8 bases and J dropped 7; count of bases not matched to a gene: 5. CDR3 protein: CASRAGREQYF. DNA for the CDR3: TGTGCCAGCCGAGCGGGGAGAGAGCAGTACTTC.

This clone was seen just once. CDR3 bases: TGTGCCAGCCTGCGGGGCATTAGCACAGATACGCAGTATTTT. It translates to CASLRGISTDTQYF. The chain links TRBV28 to TRBJ2-3; D is possibly TRBD2 (6 bases). V lost 8 bases to trimming and J lost 0 bases, with 12 bases between them. Germline-derived CDR1 and CDR2 are MDHEN and SYDVKM. CDR3 length: 14 residues. The full variable domain, rest sourced from reference TRBV28 and TRBJ2-3, is DVKVTQSSRYLVKRTGEKVFLECVQDMDHENMFWYRQDPGLGLRLIYFSYDVKMKEKGDIPEGYSVSREKKERFSLILESASTNQTSMYLCASLRGISTDTQYFGPGTRLTVL.

This chain joins TRBV27 and TRBJ2-3; 15 positions match TRBD2. Trimming cost V 3 bases and J 2 bases; bases outside gene matches: 9. Germline V gives CDR1 MNHEY, CDR2 SMNVEV (reference sequence). The CDR3 runs 19 residues. CDR3 DNA: TGTGCCAGCAGTTTCCGGGGACTAGCGGGAGGATTCCTCACAGATACGCAGTATTTT. Amino acid sequence: CASSFRGLAGGFLTDTQYF.

The chain employs TRBV6-6 and TRBJ2-1, with TRBD2 matching 9 bases. The CDR3 loop spans 16 amino acids. Germline V gives CDR1 MNHNY, CDR2 SVGAGI (reference sequence). Unmatched junction bases numbered 8, after V lost 0 bases and J lost 8 bases. The CDR3 bases are TGTGCCAGCAGTTACTCGGTAGCGGGAGTTAGCGATGAGCAGTTCTTC. It is translated as CASSYSVAGVSDEQFF.

This clone was observed a handful of times. The rearrangement joins TRBV9 to TRBJ1-1, with D possibly being TRBD1 (6 bases). The CDR3 length is 13 residues. The V end was cut by 7 bases, the J end by 4 bases, with 14 bases between. In germline, CDR1 is SGDLS, CDR2 YYNGEE. This CDR3 is CASRGGAATEAFF. CDR3 DNA: TGTGCCAGCCGGGGGGGGGCGGCCACTGAAGCTTTCTTT.

The rearrangement joins TRBV30 to TRBJ1-2; D is possibly TRBD1 (5 bases). Looked up from germline, CDR1 is GTSNPN and CDR2 is SVGIG (reference sequence). Trimming shortened V by 4 bases and J by 10 bases, and 22 bases separated the two germline ends. The CDR3 has 14 residues. CDR3 nucleotides: TGTGCCTGGACCTCAGGGTGGGGGGATTGGAACTACACCTTC. Protein sequence: CAWTSGWGDWNYTF.

This clone was counted a single time. This chain uses TRBV29-1 with TRBJ2-3; TRBD2 matches at 10 bases. Per germline, CDR1 SQVTM and CDR2 ANQGSEA. The V gene end was trimmed by 5 bases and the J gene end by 0 bases; junction bases not matched to a gene: 8. The CDR3 spans 16 residues. DNA of the CDR3: TGCAGCGTTCGTCCTAAGACTAGCGGGAGCACAGATACGCAGTATTTT. Amino acid sequence: CSVRPKTSGSTDTQYF.

This rearrangement joins TRBV5-1 to TRBJ1-2; a weak D match, TRBD1 (6 bases). This CDR3 contains 14 residues. From germline, CDR1 is SGHRS and CDR2 YFSETQ. Trimming took off 7 bases at V and 5 bases at J, with 18 bases between the two ends. The CDR3 bases are TGCGCCAGCGCCCGGACAGAGGGGATTTATGGCTACACCTTC. Translating gives CASARTEGIYGYTF.

The chain links TRBV6-5 to TRBJ1-1; no clear D gene. Between the trimmed V and J ends, which lost 11 bases and 5 bases, there was a span of 21 bases. Germline V gene sequence: CDR1 MNHEY, CDR2 SVGAGI. This CDR3 contains 14 residues. Here the CDR3 reads CAVRTGRRDTEAFF. Here the CDR3 DNA reads TGTGCCGTTCGAACCGGGCGACGGGATACTGAAGCTTTCTTT.

CDR3 sequence reads: CASSPRRAGANVLTF. For the CDR3, the DNA is TGTGCCAGCAGCCCCCGTCGGGCTGGGGCCAACGTCCTGACTTTC. This chain uses TRBV7-9 with TRBJ2-6; D remains ambiguous. Germline V lookup: CDR1 SEHNR, CDR2 FQNEAQ (reference sequence). V gave up 5 bases and J gave up 2 bases, with 10 bases separating them. The CDR3 is 15 residues long.

This chain joins TRBV28 and TRBJ1-1; unclear D gene. In germline, CDR1 is MDHEN, CDR2 SYDVKM. The V gene lost 6 bases and the J gene lost 1 base, with 12 bases spanning the gap. The length of the CDR3 is 14 residues. This CDR3 reads CASSLGEGNTEAFF. The CDR3, as DNA: TGTGCCAGCAGCCTTGGGGAGGGGAACACTGAAGCTTTCTTT.

The V and J genes are TRBV18 and TRBJ2-7; 7 nucleotides match TRBD1. Per germline, CDR1 KGHSH and CDR2 LQKENI. The J segment lost 0 bases and the V segment lost 1 base, leaving 3 bases of the junction unmatched. This CDR3 spans 15 amino acids. DNA of the CDR3: TGTGCCAGCTCACCACTGAGGGACAGCTCCTACGAGCAGTACTTC. It encodes CASSPLRDSSYEQYF.

This clone was observed a few times. The CDR3 bases are TGTGCCAGCAGTGAAGAGCTAGGGGGGGCGAATGAGCAGTTCTTC. This sequence encodes CASSEELGGANEQFF. The chain recombines TRBV6-1 with TRBJ2-1; D is possibly TRBD2 (7 bases). CDR1 is MNHNS and CDR2 is SASEGT in the germline V gene. The V and J ends lost 1 base and 7 bases respectively, with 14 bases between them. The CDR3 is made up of 15 amino acids.

The rearrangement uses TRBV6-5 and TRBJ1-2; 7 bases match TRBD1. CDR3 length: 15 residues. The germline CDR1 and CDR2 sequences are MNHEY and SVGAGI. V lost 7 bases and J lost 3; bases outside the gene matches: 11. CDR3 coding DNA: TGTGCCAGCACCGAGAGACAGGGATTTCACTATGGCTACACCTTC. Translating gives CASTERQGFHYGYTF.

The CDR3 nucleotides are TGCGCCAGCAGCCAACCGGGACAGGGGAACAATGAGCAGTTCTTC. Translating gives CASSQPGQGNNEQFF. The chain is built from TRBV4-1 and TRBJ2-1; 10 bases are shared with TRBD1. The trim removed 2 bases at V and 5 bases at J, leaving 3 bases unmatched. Germline-derived CDR1 and CDR2 are MGHRA and YSYEKL. The CDR3 is made up of 15 amino acids.

The gene calls are TRBV7-2 and TRBJ2-2; TRBD2 matches 13 bases. This CDR3 has 16 residues. Germline trimming cut 6 bases from V and 6 bases from J; bases unmatched to any gene: 7. Germline values: CDR1 SGHTA, CDR2 FQGNSA. In nucleotides, the CDR3 is TGTGCCAGCAGTTACACTAGCGGGAGGGCCCCCGGGGAGCTGTTTTTT. Translation: CASSYTSGRAPGELFF.

CDR3 nucleotides: TGTGCCAGCAGCTTAGACAGGGTGTCGGAAAAACTGTTTTTT. This encodes CASSLDRVSEKLFF. This chain joins TRBV11-2 and TRBJ1-4; maybe TRBD1 (5 bases). From germline, CDR1 is SGHAT and CDR2 FQNNGV. The CDR3 loop spans 14 amino acids. The germline V and J ends were trimmed by 0 bases and 8 bases, with 10 bases remaining between them.

V gene TRBV5-1 combines with J gene TRBJ2-5; 12 bases match TRBD2. Germline V gene sequence: CDR1 SGHRS, CDR2 YFSETQ. Trimming took 5 bases from V and 3 from J; bases not matched to a gene: 11. The CDR3 is 17 residues long. The CDR3 region is CASSPGTSGPYKETQYF. The DNA of the CDR3 is TGCGCCAGCAGTCCCGGGACTAGCGGGCCGTACAAAGAGACCCAGTACTTC. The full variable domain, completed using reference TRBV5-1 and TRBJ2-5, is KAGVTQTPRYLIKTRGQQVTLSCSPISGHRSVSWYQQTPGQGLQFLFEYFSETQRNKGNFPGRFSGRQFSNSRSEMNVSTLELGDSALYLCASSPGTSGPYKETQYFGPGTRLLVL.

This clone has more than one count but fewer than ten. The V and J genes are TRBV28 and TRBJ2-4; 10 bases agree with TRBD1. With V trimmed by 3 bases and J by 12 bases, 11 bases remained unmatched. Germline V gene lookup returns CDR1 MDHEN and CDR2 SYDVKM. The CDR3 sequence is 15 residues long. The CDR3 nucleotides read TGTGCCAGCAGTTTTACAGGACAGGGACAGGGGAGTCAGTACTTC. This codes for CASSFTGQGQGSQYF.